This TCR beta chain was recovered during a study of blood T cell repertoires in COVID-19. Study context: The study drew acute and convalescent COVID-19 samples from the United States, Italy and Spain. PBMCs, B-cell-depleted T cells, or T cells provided the cDNA or gDNA that made up the material.

Methods used by the authors: Amplification of reference gene primers provided the estimated nucleated cell counts. The table came from immunoSEQ multiplex PCR; TCRdb's copy has only in-frame clones and leaves some out. V and J calls and clone size are copied from that table; D and trimming were computed from the DNA. In the table there are about 270,000 clones, around 87% of which are singletons. With 0 bases removed from V and 13 bases from J, the gap between germline ends came to 11 bases. The germline V gene encodes CDR1 SGDLS and CDR2 YYNGEE. This CDR3 comprises 13 residues. The genes are TRBV9 and TRBJ1-6; no definite D call. Sequencing was performed on peripheral blood. The clonotype comes from a woman in her forties or fifties with acute or convalescent COVID-19. CDR3 region: CASSVEGVSPLHF. As DNA, the CDR3 is TGTGCCAGCAGCGTAGAGGGAGTCTCGCCCCTCCACTTT.